This T cell receptor beta chain was obtained from a study of a mutant IDH1 vaccine in newly diagnosed glioma. Study-level information: Prior therapy was radiotherapy, temozolomide, or both; most received both.

Of note for this clone: The antigen is not known.

The table came from immunoSEQ multiplex PCR; TCRdb's copy has only in-frame clones and leaves some out. The sample shows roughly 32,000 clones, more than 70% of them seen only once. Time point of the sample: week 47, end of study. Vaccination used 300 ug of mutant IDH1 20-mer peptide per dose, with topical imiquimod. In weeks 1, 3, 5, 7, 11, 15, 19 and 23, patients were vaccinated. The donor cohort comprised cases of new WHO grade 3 or 4 IDH1-mutant, ATRX-lost astrocytoma. Study-wide findings and caveats: Of the patients, more than 80% had vaccine-induced immune responses.

Source: PBMCs, taken from a glioma patient whose treatment included an IDH1 peptide vaccine. The sequence was obtained from a middle-aged man with glioma.

Here the CDR3 DNA reads TGTGCCAGCAGCCAATCGATGCACGGCGAGGGCTACACCTTC. Amino acids: CASSQSMHGEGYTF. The chain employs TRBV16 and TRBJ1-2; no clear D gene. CDR3 length: 14 amino acids. V shed 0 bases and J shed 8 bases, with 13 bases lying between them. CDR1 and CDR2 from the germline V gene are KGHSY and FQNENV. The entire variable domain, with the rest obtained from reference TRBV16 and TRBJ1-2, is as follows: GEEVAQTPKHLVRGEGQKAKLYCAPIKGHSYVFWYQQVLKNEFKFLISFQNENVFDETGMPKERFSAKCLPNSPCSLEIQATKLEDSAVYFCASSQSMHGEGYTFGSGTRLTVV.